Below, 8 T cell receptor beta chains from the same sample are listed, as sequenced in a study of shared clonotypes between healthy human individuals. Here immunoSEQ multiplex PCR was the method, and the copy in TCRdb shows in-frame clones only, minus some. The table lists approximately 2.4 million clones, approximately 95% of them singletons. Sequencing input: naive CD4+ T cells sorted from blood. As to subset: CD45RA+ positively selected. The receptor set was obtained from a man aged 18 to 35 in good health.

The chain is built from TRBV5-1 and TRBJ1-2, with no clear D. CDR3 length: 14 amino acids. In germline, CDR1 is SGHRS, CDR2 YFSETQ. V was cut by 3 bases and J by 3 bases, with 12 bases left in between. The CDR3 loop is CASSSMAGDYGYTF. In DNA, the CDR3 is TGCGCCAGCAGCTCCATGGCCGGGGACTATGGCTACACCTTC.

V is TRBV2 and J is TRBJ2-5; 8 bases map to TRBD2. From germline, CDR1 is SNHLY and CDR2 FYNNEI. This CDR3 comprises 14 residues. The J segment lost 2 bases and the V segment lost 5 bases, leaving 4 bases of the junction unmatched. The CDR3 here is CASSSQRGQETQYF. DNA of the CDR3: TGTGCCAGCAGTTCCCAGCGGGGGCAAGAGACCCAGTACTTC.

This clone has just one count. Additional DNA sequences in this sample encode the identical CDR3. The J gene is TRBJ2-2, the V gene TRBV10-1; no definite D call. The CDR3 length is 15 residues. The V end lost 0 bases, the J end lost 1 base, and 6 bases lay between the germline ends. The germline gives CDR1 WNHNN, CDR2 SYGVQD (reference sequence). The CDR3 is CASSESGRNTGELFF. The CDR3 DNA is TGCGCCAGCAGTGAGTCTGGGCGGAACACCGGGGAGCTGTTTTTT.

The J gene is TRBJ2-1, the V gene TRBV29-1; the match to TRBD2 covers 10 bases. The ends lost 4 bases at V and 6 bases at J; junction bases unmatched: 6. CDR1 SQVTM and CDR2 ANQGSEA come from the germline V gene. The CDR3 extends over 14 amino acids. The CDR3 region has the DNA TGCAGCGTTGGGACTAGCGGTAGTTTCAATGAGCAGTTCTTC. Translating it yields CSVGTSGSFNEQFF.

The V and J genes are TRBV28 and TRBJ2-2; the D gene is possibly TRBD2 (6 bases). V shed 5 bases and J shed 4 bases, with 20 bases lying between them. The germline V gene encodes CDR1 MDHEN and CDR2 SYDVKM. The CDR3 runs to 17 residues. This CDR3 reads CASSLWGDSGPTGELFF. The CDR3 DNA follows: TGTGCCAGCAGTCTCTGGGGGGATAGCGGACCCACCGGGGAGCTGTTTTTT. Complete variable domain (other parts from reference TRBV28 and TRBJ2-2): DVKVTQSSRYLVKRTGEKVFLECVQDMDHENMFWYRQDPGLGLRLIYFSYDVKMKEKGDIPEGYSVSREKKERFSLILESASTNQTSMYLCASSLWGDSGPTGELFFGEGSRLTVL.

Notes on this clone: The sample contains more than one DNA sequence encoding this CDR3. V is TRBV5-4 and J is TRBJ1-3, with D uncertain. This CDR3 spans 14 amino acids. V was pared by 1 base and J by 0 bases, with 5 bases between. Germline values: CDR1 SGHNT, CDR2 YYREEE (reference sequence). For the CDR3, the DNA is TGTGCCAGCAGCTTGAGTTCCTCTGGAAACACCATATATTTT. It encodes CASSLSSSGNTIYF.

The chain joins TRBV6-1 to TRBJ2-7; D might be TRBD2 (5 bases). The V gene's germline CDR1 is MNHNS and CDR2 SASEGT. Trimming pared 7 bases from V and 7 bases from J, leaving 23 bases between. The CDR3 contains 15 residues. For the CDR3, the DNA is TGTGCCAGCATCCTGGAGGAGCGGACCCCCGGGGAGCAGTACTTC. Residues: CASILEERTPGEQYF.

The chain is built from TRBV5-4 and TRBJ2-2; 8 nucleotides line up with TRBD2. The CDR3 totals 17 residues. Germline values: CDR1 SGHNT, CDR2 YYREEE (reference sequence). J lost 0 bases, V lost 0 bases, and 4 bases had no gene match. The CDR3 loop is CASSLGLAGPNTGELFF. The CDR3 region has the DNA TGTGCCAGCAGCTTGGGGCTAGCGGGCCCGAACACCGGGGAGCTGTTTTTT.